The T cell receptor beta chain under discussion was sequenced for a study of blood T cell repertoires in COVID-19. Study as a whole: Some COVID-19 samples were acute and others convalescent; all came from the United States, Italy and Spain.

This clone appeared a single time. The repertoire was sequenced with immunoSEQ multiplex PCR; TCRdb's copy has only in-frame clones and lacks some. The table records 250,000 to 300,000 clones, approximately 89% of them present only once. The Seattle patients joined while their infection was active and were tracked longitudinally afterward. Material: peripheral blood. This receptor was taken from an older woman with COVID-19, enrolled during active disease.

The CDR3 protein is CASSFVNLDNEQFF. For the CDR3, the DNA is TGCGCCAGCAGCTTCGTTAACCTAGACAATGAGCAGTTCTTC. The gene calls are TRBV5-1 and TRBJ2-1; D unresolved. The germline V gene has CDR1 SGHRS and CDR2 YFSETQ. V lost 2 bases and J 5 bases, leaving 11 bases between the germline ends. This CDR3 comprises 14 residues.